This record concerns one T cell receptor beta chain sequence. Regarding time point: pretreatment peripheral blood. These data originate in a study of PD-L1 blockade in urothelial cancer. Study at large: Males with bladder-origin urothelial cancer made up about nine tenths of the roughly 29 patients. At 3 weeks (second dose) and 6 weeks after starting treatment, blood was analyzed.

Measured with immunoSEQ multiplex PCR; TCRdb has only the in-frame clones, and not every one. The data contain about 45,000 clones, over 75% of them seen just once; the ten biggest clones take up approximately 25%. With V trimmed by 4 bases and J by 2 bases, 15 bases remained unmatched. The CDR3 contains 20 residues. Germline V gene lookup returns CDR1 LGHNA and CDR2 YNFKEQ. This sample comprised PBMCs, obtained around atezolizumab (anti-PD-L1) treatment. The receptor was derived from a donor at least 40 years old with urothelial cancer. V gene TRBV4-2 combines with J gene TRBJ2-3; 13 bases fit TRBD2. CDR3 DNA sequence: TGTGCCAGCAGCCTGACTCGGGGACTAGCGGGAATCCCTTACACAGATACGCAGTATTTT. Translating it yields CASSLTRGLAGIPYTDTQYF.